The 29 T cell receptor beta chains below come from one sample, sequenced in a study of blood T cell repertoires in COVID-19. Sequencing used immunoSEQ multiplex PCR; TCRdb keeps in-frame clones, though not all of them. Of around 100,000 clones listed, roughly 82% are singletons. Sequenced material: peripheral blood. The receptors were sampled from a woman between 35 and 50 years old with acute or convalescent COVID-19.

The chain links TRBV6-5 to TRBJ2-7; TRBD1 aligns across 10 bases. The junction had 9 bases not matched to a gene; V was cut back by 11 bases and J by 2 bases. CDR3 length: 14 residues. CDR1 MNHEY and CDR2 SVGAGI come from the germline V gene. The CDR3 nucleotides read TGTGCCGTTAAGGGGACAGGGGCTACCTACGAGCAGTACTTC. Translated: CAVKGTGATYEQYF.

The table lists this clone with a count of one. The chain joins TRBV29-1 to TRBJ2-7; D is ambiguous. This CDR3 contains 11 residues. Germline V gene lookup returns CDR1 SQVTM and CDR2 ANQGSEA. The ends were cut back, 6 bases at V and 5 bases at J, with 11 bases in the middle. CDR3 residues: CSVALENEQYF. CDR3 nucleotide sequence: TGCAGCGTAGCCCTAGAAAACGAGCAGTACTTC.

The gene calls are TRBV5-5 and TRBJ1-4; 7 bases map to TRBD1. Germline CDR1 SGHKS, CDR2 YYEKEE (reference sequence). The V segment lost 1 base and the J segment 8 bases; nucleotides outside the gene matches: 5. This CDR3 has 14 residues. CDR3 coding DNA: TGTGCCAGCAGCTTGCTACAGGGGTACGAAAAACTGTTTTTT. This codes for CASSLLQGYEKLFF.

The chain carries TRBV4-1 and TRBJ2-7, with a possible D match to TRBD2 (5 bases). This CDR3 spans 16 amino acids. Germline V lookup: CDR1 MGHRA, CDR2 YSYEKL. The germline V and J ends were trimmed by 5 bases and 0 bases, with 17 bases remaining between them. The CDR3 region is CASSAEGGRYSYEQYF. DNA of the CDR3: TGCGCCAGCAGCGCCGAGGGCGGGCGGTACTCCTACGAGCAGTACTTC.

The rearrangement links TRBV2 to TRBJ1-6; D is possibly TRBD1 (6 bases). The CDR3 contains 16 residues. V gave up 4 bases and J gave up 7 bases, with 17 bases separating them. Germline V gives CDR1 SNHLY, CDR2 FYNNEI. The CDR3 spells CASSVGAGERNSPLHF. The CDR3 bases are TGTGCCAGCAGTGTGGGGGCAGGGGAAAGGAATTCACCCCTCCACTTT.

This clone was counted a few times. The rearrangement uses TRBV19 and TRBJ2-3, with 15 bases fitting TRBD2. With 0 bases clipped from V and 4 bases from J, the junction kept 5 bases outside the gene matches. Germline V lookup: CDR1 LNHDA, CDR2 SQIVND (reference sequence). The CDR3 loop spans 18 amino acids. The CDR3 spells CASSIEGTSGGPADTQYF. For the CDR3, the DNA is TGTGCCAGTAGTATAGAGGGGACTAGCGGGGGGCCGGCAGATACGCAGTATTTT. Full variable domain (outside the CDR3, taken from reference TRBV19 and TRBJ2-3): DGGITQSPKYLFRKEGQNVTLSCEQNLNHDAMYWYRQDPGQGLRLIYYSQIVNDFQKGDIAEGYSVSREKKESFPLTVTSAQKNPTAFYLCASSIEGTSGGPADTQYFGPGTRLTVL.

The rearrangement uses TRBV5-1 and TRBJ2-3; 12 bases fit TRBD2. The CDR3 runs 14 residues. Germline V gene data show CDR1 as SGHRS and CDR2 as YFSETQ. The V and J ends lost 2 bases and 10 bases, in that order; junction bases with no gene match: 5. The CDR3 protein is CASSLQLAGGPQYF. In DNA form, the CDR3 reads TGCGCCAGCAGCTTACAACTAGCGGGGGGACCGCAGTATTTT.

The genes are TRBV30 and TRBJ2-1; possibly TRBD2 for D (6 bases). This CDR3 contains 14 residues. The germline gives CDR1 GTSNPN, CDR2 SVGIG (reference sequence). V lost 3 bases, J lost 7 bases, and 16 bases lay in between. CDR3 nucleotides: TGTGCCTGGAGCACACTACAGGAGGGGAATGAGCAGTTCTTC. It specifies CAWSTLQEGNEQFF.

The V gene is TRBV5-4, the J gene TRBJ1-2; 10 bases agree with TRBD1. With V trimmed by 10 bases and J by 3 bases, 15 bases remained unmatched. The CDR3 is 16 amino acids. Germline values: CDR1 SGHNT, CDR2 YYREEE (reference sequence). This chain's CDR3 is CAVPTGGTGRDYGYTF. The CDR3 nucleotides are TGTGCCGTCCCGACAGGGGGCACGGGTAGGGACTATGGCTACACCTTC.

This clone has just a few counts. The chain is built from TRBV12-3 or TRBV12-4 and TRBJ1-3, with D perhaps TRBD1 (5 bases). This CDR3 is 12 amino acids long. V was shortened by 5 bases and J by 10 bases, with 12 bases between the two germline ends. In nucleotides, the CDR3 is TGTGCCAGCAGTGCGGTGGGGGGGACCATATATTTT. Translated: CASSAVGGTIYF.

The genes are TRBV24-1 and TRBJ2-3; tentative D call: TRBD2 (5 bases). Per the germline V gene, CDR1 is KGHDR and CDR2 is SFDVKD. This CDR3 is built from 13 residues. The ends were cut back, 6 bases at V and 3 bases at J, with 9 bases in the middle. The CDR3 DNA reads as TGTGCCACCAGTCGTTGGGAGACAGATACGCAGTATTTT. Protein product: CATSRWETDTQYF.

The J gene is TRBJ1-2, the V gene TRBV3-1 (or the pseudogene TRBV3-2); 12 bases agree with TRBD1. Per the germline V gene, CDR1 is LGHDT and CDR2 is YNNKEL (reference sequence). V lost 1 base to trimming and J lost 7 bases; unmatched junction nucleotides: 10. This CDR3 is built from 17 residues. CDR3 nucleotides: TGTGCCAGCAGCCAAGTTCTCAGAGGGACAGGGGGCTCTGGCTACACCTTC. It codes for CASSQVLRGTGGSGYTF.

This sequence joins TRBV5-4 and TRBJ1-3, with D perhaps TRBD1 (6 bases). CDR3 length equals 14 residues. The V and J ends lost 5 bases and 6 bases respectively, with 15 bases between them. Germline CDR1 SGHNT, CDR2 YYREEE (reference sequence). CDR3 amino acids: CASSPGGWANTIYF. The CDR3 coding sequence is TGTGCCAGCAGTCCGGGGGGCTGGGCAAACACCATATATTTT.

CDR3: CASSLVASGYEQYF. CDR3 coding DNA: TGTGCCAGCAGCTTAGTGGCTAGCGGCTACGAGCAGTACTTC. This chain connects TRBV7-9 to TRBJ2-7, with TRBD2 identical over 7 bases. CDR1 and CDR2 from the germline V gene are SEHNR and FQNEAQ (reference sequence). The CDR3 contains 14 residues. The trim removed 1 base at V and 3 bases at J, leaving 3 bases unmatched.

The rearrangement joins TRBV5-6 to TRBJ1-3; D is unresolved. In germline, CDR1 is SGHDT, CDR2 YYEEEE. CDR3 size: 14 residues. Deletions cut 1 base from V and 5 bases from J, with 10 bases between. Written as DNA, the CDR3 is TGTGCCAGCAGCTTGAACGGGATAAGAAACACCATATATTTT. As protein: CASSLNGIRNTIYF.

The gene calls are TRBV6-5 and TRBJ2-7; 7 nucleotides align to TRBD1. Trimming at V came to 6 bases and at J to 0 bases, leaving 8 bases not matched to a gene. Germline V gene sequence: CDR1 MNHEY, CDR2 SVGAGI. The CDR3 consists of 15 residues. DNA of the CDR3: TGTGCCAGCAGGGCGGTGACAGGGAGCTCCTACGAGCAGTACTTC. This gives the protein CASRAVTGSSYEQYF.

A single count supports this clone. The chain is built from TRBV5-1 and TRBJ2-5, with 9 bases that match TRBD1. Trimming took 6 bases from V and 3 from J; bases not matched to a gene: 9. Germline loops: CDR1 SGHRS, CDR2 YFSETQ. CDR3 length: 15 residues. CDR3 region: CASTRDRAREETQYF. Here the CDR3 DNA reads TGCGCCAGCACCAGGGACAGGGCTCGGGAAGAGACCCAGTACTTC. Supplemented by reference TRBV5-1 and TRBJ2-5, the full variable domain reads KAGVTQTPRYLIKTRGQQVTLSCSPISGHRSVSWYQQTPGQGLQFLFEYFSETQRNKGNFPGRFSGRQFSNSRSEMNVSTLELGDSALYLCASTRDRAREETQYFGPGTRLLVL.

The genes are TRBV5-4 and TRBJ2-3, with D perhaps matching TRBD2 (5 bases). The CDR3 contains 16 residues. Trimming left V 4 bases short and J 2 bases short, with 17 bases between. Germline V gene sequence: CDR1 SGHNT, CDR2 YYREEE (reference sequence). The DNA for the CDR3 is TGTGCCAGCAGCGGCTACTCTAACGGGATCACAGATACGCAGTATTTT. The encoded protein is CASSGYSNGITDTQYF.

V gene TRBV29-1 combines with J gene TRBJ1-1; D unresolved. V was shortened by 6 bases and J by 8 bases, with 10 bases between the two germline ends. The germline CDR1 and CDR2 sequences are SQVTM and ANQGSEA. The CDR3 extends over 10 amino acids. CDR3 nucleotides: TGCAGCGTGAGATCTTCCGAAGCTTTCTTT. This gives the protein CSVRSSEAFF. Based on the CDR3 plus reference TRBV29-1 and TRBJ1-1, the full variable domain is SAVISQKPSRDICQRGTSLTIQCQVDSQVTMMFWYRQQPGQSLTLIATANQGSEATYESGFVIDKFPISRPNLTFSTLTVSNMSPEDSSIYLCSVRSSEAFFGQGTRLTVV.

The rearrangement uses TRBV20-1 and TRBJ2-7; tentatively, D is TRBD1 (5 bases). V gave up 3 bases and J gave up 0 bases, with 9 bases separating them. CDR3 size: 13 residues. In germline, CDR1 is DFQATT, CDR2 SNEGSKA (reference sequence). DNA of the CDR3: TGCAGTGCTAGTTCAGGGAACTCCTACGAGCAGTACTTC. Its translation is CSASSGNSYEQYF.

The chain has TRBV4-1 and TRBJ1-5; 9 bases map to TRBD1. V shed 1 base, J shed 1 base, and the junction held 2 bases outside the gene matches. CDR3 size: 16 residues. The germline gives CDR1 MGHRA, CDR2 YSYEKL. CDR3 region: CASSQGTGVSNQPQHF. The DNA for the CDR3 is TGCGCCAGCAGCCAAGGGACAGGGGTGAGCAATCAGCCCCAGCATTTT.

The V gene is TRBV3-1 (or the pseudogene TRBV3-2), the J gene TRBJ2-2; D is unclear. With 4 bases removed from V and 1 base from J, the gap between germline ends came to 4 bases. CDR1 is LGHDT and CDR2 is YNNKEL in the germline V gene (reference sequence). CDR3 length: 13 amino acids. In nucleotides, the CDR3 is TGTGCCAGCAGCCCCCTGAACACCGGGGAGCTGTTTTTT. It is translated as CASSPLNTGELFF.

The V and J genes are TRBV27 and TRBJ2-2; 8 bases agree with TRBD1. Germline values: CDR1 MNHEY, CDR2 SMNVEV (reference sequence). This CDR3 is built from 16 residues. V shed 6 bases, J shed 1 base, and the junction held 7 bases outside the gene matches. The CDR3 region is CASRIQGAVNTGELFF. CDR3 nucleotide sequence: TGTGCCAGCAGGATCCAGGGGGCAGTGAACACCGGGGAGCTGTTTTTT.

This chain connects TRBV9 to TRBJ1-3; D not resolved. The germline V gene has CDR1 SGDLS and CDR2 YYNGEE. The CDR3 is 16 residues long. The V end was cut by 4 bases, the J end by 1 base, with 15 bases between. This chain's CDR3 is CASSPPGSHSGNTIYF. Written as DNA, the CDR3 is TGTGCCAGCAGCCCTCCGGGTTCTCATTCTGGAAACACCATATATTTT. Using reference TRBV9 and TRBJ1-3 for the parts outside the CDR3, the full variable domain is DSGVTQTPKHLITATGQRVTLRCSPRSGDLSVYWYQQSLDQGLQFLIQYYNGEERAKGNILERFSAQQFPDLHSELNLSSLELGDSALYFCASSPPGSHSGNTIYFGEGSWLTVV.

The rearrangement links TRBV21-1 to TRBJ2-2; the listed D gene, TRBD1, was not tested against the DNA. TRBV21-1 has pseudogene status. The CDR3 contains 15 residues. CDR3 nucleotides: TGTGCCAGGGGGAGTACAGGGTTAAACACCGGGGAGCTGTTTTTT. Translated: CARGSTGLNTGELFF.

The V and J genes are TRBV3-1 (or the pseudogene TRBV3-2) and TRBJ1-3; D uncertain. V was pared by 6 bases and J by 8 bases, with 11 bases between. Germline V lookup: CDR1 LGHDT, CDR2 YNNKEL (reference sequence). The CDR3 extends over 12 amino acids. CDR3 in DNA: TGTGCCAGCAGACGGGGTAGTGACACCATATATTTT. This encodes CASRRGSDTIYF.

The rearrangement uses TRBV3-1 (or the pseudogene TRBV3-2) and TRBJ1-2; no definite D call. Trimming took off 0 bases at V and 4 bases at J, with 9 bases between the two ends. CDR3 length: 14 residues. In germline, CDR1 is LGHDT, CDR2 YNNKEL (reference sequence). The CDR3 sequence is CASSQDSGSYGYTF. In nucleotides, the CDR3 is TGTGCCAGCAGCCAAGATTCCGGGAGCTATGGCTACACCTTC.

The V and J genes are TRBV30 and TRBJ1-6; no clear D. Trimming stripped 1 base from V and 8 bases from J, with 9 bases between. This CDR3 has 13 residues. CDR1 and CDR2 from the germline V gene are GTSNPN and SVGIG (reference sequence). The CDR3 bases are TGTGCCTGGAGTGGAGACATAGATTCACCCCTCCACTTT. Translated, it gives CAWSGDIDSPLHF. The variable domain in full, completed from reference TRBV30 and TRBJ1-6, reads SQTIHQWPATLVQPVGSPLSLECTVEGTSNPNLYWYRQAAGRGLQLLFYSVGIGQISSEVPQNLSASRPQDRQFILSSKKLLLSDSGFYLCAWSGDIDSPLHFGNGTRLTVT.

The genes are TRBV5-1 and TRBJ2-7; 10 bases align to TRBD2. V lost 0 bases, J lost 1 base, and 4 bases stayed unmatched. The CDR3 contains 16 residues. Germline CDR1 SGHRS, CDR2 YFSETQ. The chain's CDR3 is CASSLVPSGGSYEQYF. As DNA, the CDR3 is TGCGCCAGCAGCTTGGTGCCTAGCGGGGGTTCCTACGAGCAGTACTTC.